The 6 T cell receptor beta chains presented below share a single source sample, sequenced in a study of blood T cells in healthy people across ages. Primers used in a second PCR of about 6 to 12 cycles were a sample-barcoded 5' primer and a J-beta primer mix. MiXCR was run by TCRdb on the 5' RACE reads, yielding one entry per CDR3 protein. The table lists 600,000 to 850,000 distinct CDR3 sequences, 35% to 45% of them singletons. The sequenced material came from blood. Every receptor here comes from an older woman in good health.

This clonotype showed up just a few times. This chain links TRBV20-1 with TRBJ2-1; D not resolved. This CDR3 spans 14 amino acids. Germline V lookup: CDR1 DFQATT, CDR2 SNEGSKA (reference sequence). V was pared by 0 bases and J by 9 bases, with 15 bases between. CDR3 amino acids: CSARESAVNGEQFF. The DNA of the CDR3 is TGCAGTGCTAGAGAATCTGCGGTTAACGGTGAGCAGTTCTTC.

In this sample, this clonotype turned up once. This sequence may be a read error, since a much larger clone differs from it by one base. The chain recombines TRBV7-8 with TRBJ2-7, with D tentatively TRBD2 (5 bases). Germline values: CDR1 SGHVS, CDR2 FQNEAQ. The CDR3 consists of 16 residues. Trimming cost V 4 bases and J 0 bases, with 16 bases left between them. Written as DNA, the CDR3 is TGTGCCAGCAGCTACCGGACTGGCGGAACCTCCTACGAGCAGTACTTC. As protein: CASSYRTGGTSYEQYF.

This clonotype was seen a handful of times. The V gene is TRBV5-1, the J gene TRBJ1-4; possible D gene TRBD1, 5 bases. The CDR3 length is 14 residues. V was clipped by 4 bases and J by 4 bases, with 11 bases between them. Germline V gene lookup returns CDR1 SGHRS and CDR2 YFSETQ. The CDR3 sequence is CASSGGVLNEKLFF. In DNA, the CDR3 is TGCGCCAGCAGCGGAGGGGTGCTTAATGAAAAACTGTTTTTT.

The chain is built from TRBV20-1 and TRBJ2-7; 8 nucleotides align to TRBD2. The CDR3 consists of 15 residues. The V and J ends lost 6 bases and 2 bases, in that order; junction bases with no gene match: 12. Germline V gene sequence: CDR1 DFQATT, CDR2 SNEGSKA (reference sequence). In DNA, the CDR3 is TGCAGTGCCCCCCCCCGGGAGCGGGAGACCTACGAGCAGTACTTC. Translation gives CSAPPRERETYEQYF.

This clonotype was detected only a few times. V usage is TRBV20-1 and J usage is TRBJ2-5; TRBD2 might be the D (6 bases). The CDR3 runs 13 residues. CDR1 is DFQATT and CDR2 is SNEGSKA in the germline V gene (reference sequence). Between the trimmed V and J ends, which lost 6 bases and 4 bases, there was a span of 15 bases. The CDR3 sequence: CSAKSGGIETQYF. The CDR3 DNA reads TGCAGTGCAAAGAGTGGGGGGATAGAGACCCAGTACTTC.

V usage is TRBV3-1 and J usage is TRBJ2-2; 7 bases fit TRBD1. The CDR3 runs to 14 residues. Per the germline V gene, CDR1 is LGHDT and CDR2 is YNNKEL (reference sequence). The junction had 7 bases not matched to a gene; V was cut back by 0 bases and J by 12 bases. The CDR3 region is CASSQDYTGAKLFF. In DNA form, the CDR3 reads TGTGCCAGCAGCCAAGATTATACAGGGGCGAAGCTGTTTTTT.